A single sample gave rise to the 3 T cell receptor beta chains below, sequenced in a study of shared clonotypes between healthy human individuals. Naive CD8 cells, CD45RO-negative and positively selected for CCR7, excluded terminally differentiated effector memory CD45RA+ cells. The assay was immunoSEQ multiplex PCR, and TCRdb's table has in-frame clones only and misses some. The sample lists roughly 810,000 clones; approximately 97% were seen once. Sequencing input: naive CD8+ T cells sorted from blood. The receptors were sampled from a man under 40 in good health.

The chain has TRBV6-5 and TRBJ2-7; D not certain. The CDR3 totals 15 residues. V dropped 1 base and J dropped 2 bases, with 12 bases sitting between them. From germline, CDR1 is MNHEY and CDR2 SVGAGI. CDR3 sequence (DNA): TGTGCCAGCAGTTACTTACAGCCGCTACCCTACGAGCAGTACTTC. Translated, it gives CASSYLQPLPYEQYF.

The rearrangement uses TRBV2 and TRBJ2-5; 12 bases map to TRBD2. CDR1 is SNHLY, CDR2 FYNNEI, per germline. The CDR3 totals 15 residues. V shed 2 bases and J 5 bases; nucleotides not matched to a gene: 3. The CDR3 reads CASSESGLAGETQYF. The DNA for the CDR3 is TGTGCCAGCAGTGAATCTGGACTAGCGGGGGAGACCCAGTACTTC. Filled out from reference TRBV2 and TRBJ2-5, the complete variable domain reads EPEVTQTPSHQVTQMGQEVILRCVPISNHLYFYWYRQILGQKVEFLVSFYNNEISEKSEIFDDQFSVERPDGSNFTLKIRSTKLEDSAMYFCASSESGLAGETQYFGPGTRLLVL.

The CDR3 sequence is CASSGPSRNEQFF. In nucleotides, the CDR3 is TGTGCCAGCAGTGGCCCTAGCCGCAATGAGCAGTTCTTC. The chain joins TRBV2 to TRBJ2-1, with TRBD2 as a possible D gene (5 bases). The V gene's germline CDR1 is SNHLY and CDR2 FYNNEI. Trimming removed 4 bases from V and 6 bases from J, with 10 bases in between. There are 13 residues in the CDR3.